This T cell receptor beta chain originates from a study of response to subunit inactivated influenza vaccine. The CDR3 runs to 18 residues. CDR1 MDHEN and CDR2 SYDVKM come from the germline V gene. Trimming stripped 5 bases from V and 4 bases from J, with 25 bases between. Via MiXCR, TCRdb re-called the RT-PCR reads, giving one row per CDR3 protein. The sample has 560,000 or so distinct CDR3 sequences, approximately 7.6% seen once. This sequence was found in a man in his fifties or sixties who received an inactivated influenza vaccine. The J gene is TRBJ2-3, the V gene TRBV28, with D possibly matching TRBD2 (6 bases). The sample consisted of PBMCs from blood, taken approximately 25 months after vaccination. The chain's CDR3 is CASSLPRGGGVSADTQYF. The CDR3 DNA reads as TGTGCCAGCAGTCTCCCCCGTGGGGGAGGCGTCAGTGCAGATACGCAGTATTTT.